This T cell receptor beta chain stems from a study of blood T cell repertoires in COVID-19. On the study more broadly: From T cells, B-cell-depleted T cells, or PBMCs came the material, which was cDNA or gDNA.

Authors' processing steps: Researchers report that nucleated cell counts were estimated from reference gene primer amplification. Only in-frame clones appear in the TCRdb table, and some are missing; sequencing was by immunoSEQ multiplex PCR. V and J calls and clone size follow that table, whereas D and trimming were derived from the DNA. Altogether about 240,000 clones are present, around 89% being singletons, with the ten largest covering about 4%. Enrollees, about 18 to 89 years old, lived in 24 US areas. This receptor was taken from a woman aged 25-40 years who had recovered from COVID-19. Material: PBMCs or T cells enriched from blood (not recorded which).

The CDR3 nucleotides are TGTGCCAGCAGCGCACGCAACCGGGACTTCGACAATGAGCAGTTCTTC. It specifies CASSARNRDFDNEQFF. The chain has TRBV9 and TRBJ2-1; D is possibly TRBD2 (6 bases). V was cut by 3 bases and J by 5 bases, with 18 bases left in between. The CDR3 has 16 residues. Germline V CDR1 and CDR2: SGDLS, YYNGEE.